This T cell receptor beta chain came from a study of T cells in Graves' hyperthyroidism and ophthalmopathy. This clonotype was recorded only once. TCR beta CDR3 regions were amplified from RNA transcripts. The HTBI primer set was used in a first-round RT-PCR of the TCR CDR3. TCRdb analysed the multiplex PCR reads with MiXCR anew, one entry per CDR3 protein. The profile covers about 640,000 distinct CDR3 sequences, with less than 25% appearing a single time and roughly 30% taken by the ten largest. The germline gives CDR1 SGHDN, CDR2 FVKESK. This CDR3 comprises 16 residues. Trimming took 0 bases from V and 7 from J; bases not matched to a gene: 8.

This clonotype was obtained from a man aged 25 to 40 with Graves' ophthalmopathy. Sample: blood. V is TRBV14 and J is TRBJ2-1; TRBD2 matches at 8 bases. The CDR3 is CASSQDYQREYNEQFF. For the CDR3, the DNA is TGTGCCAGCAGCCAAGATTACCAGCGGGAGTATAATGAGCAGTTCTTC.